This passage covers 28 T cell receptor beta chains from one sample sequenced in a study of human thymus T cells. In corrective heart surgery, resections were taken, and these provided the thymus tissue. The method was immunoSEQ multiplex PCR; TCRdb's version includes in-frame clones alone and lacks a portion of them. The profile shows 100,000 to 150,000 clones, around 94% of them singletons. The sample taken for sequencing was thymus tissue. The source of these receptors is a boy less than two years old with a congenital heart defect but otherwise immunologically healthy.

V gene TRBV10-2 combines with J gene TRBJ2-5, with a tentative D call TRBD1 (7 bases). The CDR3 sequence is 17 residues long. The germline gives CDR1 WSHSY, CDR2 SAAADI. The V and J ends lost 1 base and 0 bases respectively, with 15 bases between them. This chain's CDR3 is CASSEFPAGGHQETQYF. CDR3 nucleotides: TGCGCCAGCAGTGAGTTCCCTGCAGGGGGGCACCAAGAGACCCAGTACTTC.

J is TRBJ1-3 and V is TRBV28; D gene uncertain. This CDR3 has 19 amino acids. Trimming pared 3 bases from V and 0 bases from J, leaving 21 bases between. The germline CDR1 and CDR2 sequences are MDHEN and SYDVKM. The CDR3 reads CASSFMETPGALSGNTIYF. CDR3 in DNA: TGTGCCAGCAGTTTTATGGAAACACCAGGTGCCCTCTCTGGAAACACCATATATTTT.

The chain recombines TRBV27 with TRBJ2-2; D is possibly TRBD1 or TRBD2 (6 bases each). The ends were cut back, 3 bases at V and 6 bases at J, with 14 bases in the middle. CDR3 length: 15 amino acids. From germline, CDR1 is MNHEY and CDR2 SMNVEV (reference sequence). The chain's CDR3 is CASSFWGAKAGELFF. For the CDR3, the DNA is TGTGCCAGCAGTTTCTGGGGGGCCAAAGCCGGGGAGCTGTTTTTT.

The chain recombines TRBV5-4 with TRBJ2-3; D may be TRBD2 (5 bases). The CDR3 extends over 14 amino acids. In germline, CDR1 is SGHNT, CDR2 YYREEE (reference sequence). Trimming took 3 bases from V and 0 from J, leaving 8 bases between them. CDR3: CASSSLGSTDTQYF. CDR3 DNA sequence: TGTGCCAGCAGCTCACTAGGGAGCACAGATACGCAGTATTTT.

V and J are TRBV19 and TRBJ2-3; D is ambiguous. V lost 6 bases and J 6 bases, leaving 19 bases between the germline ends. Germline-derived CDR1 and CDR2 are LNHDA and SQIVND (reference sequence). The CDR3 is made up of 15 amino acids. CDR3 nucleotides: TGTGCCAGTAGCCCTGACTGGAACTTAGGGGATACGCAGTATTTT. Protein product: CASSPDWNLGDTQYF.

The CDR3 sequence: CASSVGGGLPGELFF. In DNA form, the CDR3 reads TGTGCCAGCAGCGTCGGCGGGGGCCTCCCCGGGGAGCTGTTTTTT. The rearrangement joins TRBV9 to TRBJ2-2, with a tentative D call TRBD2 (7 bases). CDR3 length equals 15 residues. Trimming left V 2 bases short and J 6 bases short, with 14 bases between. Germline assignment: CDR1 SGDLS and CDR2 YYNGEE.

This chain links TRBV12-5 with TRBJ1-5, with 9 positions matching TRBD1. From germline, CDR1 is LGHNT and CDR2 FRNRAP. The CDR3 extends over 13 amino acids. V lost 9 bases and J lost 5; bases outside the gene matches: 5. In DNA form, the CDR3 reads TGTGCTAGCGCGGGACAGGGAGATCAGCCCCAGCATTTT. Protein sequence: CASAGQGDQPQHF.

Here the CDR3 reads CASSLTPLEAEGGFHEQYF. The DNA of the CDR3 is TGCGCCAGCAGCTTGACCCCTCTTGAAGCCGAGGGTGGGTTCCACGAGCAGTACTTC. The chain uses TRBV5-1 and TRBJ2-7; tentative D call: TRBD2 (5 bases). V lost 1 base, J lost 5 bases, and 28 bases lay in between. Germline lookup yields CDR1 SGHRS and CDR2 YFSETQ. The CDR3 sequence is 19 residues long.

This chain links TRBV6-5 with TRBJ2-5, with 13 bases that match TRBD2. Losses at the gene ends were 4 bases for V and 3 bases for J; bases not matched to a gene: 5. CDR1 is MNHEY and CDR2 is SVGAGI in the germline V gene. The CDR3 consists of 16 residues. The CDR3 sequence is CASSFNTSGGEETQYF. For the CDR3, the DNA is TGTGCCAGCAGTTTTAATACTAGCGGGGGGGAAGAGACCCAGTACTTC.

The genes are TRBV11-1 and TRBJ1-5, with a possible D match to TRBD1 (5 bases). The V end lost 7 bases, the J end lost 4 bases, and 20 bases lay between the germline ends. This CDR3 is built from 16 residues. CDR1 is SGHAT, CDR2 FQDESV, per germline (reference sequence). DNA of the CDR3: TGTGCCAGCACCGGGGGGGACTGGAGGGGTAATCAGCCCCAGCATTTT. Its protein product is CASTGGDWRGNQPQHF. Full variable domain (missing parts from reference TRBV11-1 and TRBJ1-5): EAEVAQSPRYKITEKSQAVAFWCDPISGHATLYWYRQILGQGPELLVQFQDESVVDDSQLPKDRFSAERLKGVDSTLKIQPAELGDSAMYLCASTGGDWRGNQPQHFGDGTRLSIL.

CDR3 nucleotides: TGTGCCAGCAGTGGGGGGGCGGGGGAGCAGTTCTTC. This sequence encodes CASSGGAGEQFF. This chain connects TRBV6-6 to TRBJ2-1, with D possibly matching TRBD2 (7 bases). CDR1 MNHNY and CDR2 SVGAGI come from the germline V gene (reference sequence). The V and J ends lost 5 bases and 10 bases respectively, with 12 bases between them. The CDR3 contains 12 residues.

The chain combines TRBV19 with TRBJ2-1; TRBD1 aligns across 8 bases. The CDR3 is 15 residues long. V was pared by 5 bases and J by 7 bases, with 10 bases of the junction left unmatched. Germline lookup yields CDR1 LNHDA and CDR2 SQIVND (reference sequence). For the CDR3, the DNA is TGTGCCAGTAGTCATGACAGGGGCTATCGGAATGAGCAGTTCTTC. Encoded protein: CASSHDRGYRNEQFF.

J is TRBJ2-7 and V is TRBV4-1; 8 bases are a match to TRBD1. CDR1 and CDR2 (germline): MGHRA, YSYEKL. The ends lost 1 base at V and 3 bases at J; junction bases unmatched: 5. This CDR3 is built from 15 residues. CDR3 bases: TGCGCCAGCAGCCAAGCTTTTACAGGGGGCTACGAGCAGTACTTC. It codes for CASSQAFTGGYEQYF.

The chain combines TRBV6-5 with TRBJ1-2; D gene ambiguous. Deletions cut 5 bases from V and 3 bases from J, with 16 bases between. From germline, CDR1 is MNHEY and CDR2 SVGAGI. There are 15 residues in the CDR3. CDR3 residues: CASSPFSGVDYGYTF. CDR3 nucleotides: TGTGCCAGCAGTCCCTTTAGCGGGGTGGACTATGGCTACACCTTC.

The rearrangement links TRBV29-1 to TRBJ2-7; D is unresolved. Trimming left V 2 bases short and J 0 bases short, with 5 bases between. The germline V gene encodes CDR1 SQVTM and CDR2 ANQGSEA. CDR3 length equals 12 residues. CDR3 DNA: TGCAGCGTTGAATTGAGCTCCTACGAGCAGTACTTC. Protein product: CSVELSSYEQYF.

The V and J genes are TRBV5-4 and TRBJ2-5, with 8 bases that match TRBD1. The CDR3 sequence is 15 residues long. The J segment lost 4 bases and the V segment lost 4 bases, leaving 9 bases of the junction unmatched. Germline V gene lookup returns CDR1 SGHNT and CDR2 YYREEE (reference sequence). The CDR3: CASSPRDRKIETQYF. CDR3 nucleotide sequence: TGTGCCAGCAGCCCCCGGGACAGGAAGATAGAGACCCAGTACTTC. Full variable domain (missing parts from reference TRBV5-4 and TRBJ2-5): ETGVTQSPTHLIKTRGQQVTLRCSSQSGHNTVSWYQQALGQGPQFIFQYYREEENGRGNFPPRFSGLQFPNYSSELNVNALELDDSALYLCASSPRDRKIETQYFGPGTRLLVL.

The chain employs TRBV5-3 and TRBJ1-1; weak D call: TRBD1 (5 bases). TRBV5-3 is placed among ORFs of uncertain function. The CDR3 spans 14 residues. Trimming took 4 bases from V and 1 from J, leaving 11 bases between them. CDR3 region: CARSQAGKNTEAFF. The CDR3 DNA sequence: TGTGCCAGAAGCCAGGCAGGGAAGAACACTGAAGCTTTCTTT.

The chain uses TRBV13 and TRBJ1-1; D not certain. Trimming removed 3 bases from V and 4 bases from J, with 12 bases in between. Per the germline V gene, CDR1 is PRHDT and CDR2 is FYEKMQ (reference sequence). This CDR3 region has 14 residues. The CDR3 DNA is TGTGCCAGCAGCTTTGGACGGAAAGGCACTGAAGCTTTCTTT. It yields the protein CASSFGRKGTEAFF.

The chain recombines TRBV5-4 with TRBJ1-4; a weak D match, TRBD1 (5 bases). This CDR3 is built from 13 residues. Deletions cut 4 bases from V and 5 bases from J, with 9 bases between. Germline assignment: CDR1 SGHNT and CDR2 YYREEE (reference sequence). The CDR3 here is CASSQRQNEKLFF. CDR3 coding DNA: TGTGCCAGCAGCCAACGACAGAATGAAAAACTGTTTTTT. Variable domain in full (rest from reference TRBV5-4 and TRBJ1-4): ETGVTQSPTHLIKTRGQQVTLRCSSQSGHNTVSWYQQALGQGPQFIFQYYREEENGRGNFPPRFSGLQFPNYSSELNVNALELDDSALYLCASSQRQNEKLFFGSGTQLSVL.

The chain combines TRBV7-9 with TRBJ1-5; the D gene is possibly TRBD1 (6 bases). The CDR3 has 15 residues. CDR1 is SEHNR, CDR2 FQNEAQ, per germline (reference sequence). V dropped 4 bases and J dropped 4 bases, with 14 bases sitting between them. CDR3 protein: CASSSRQELNQPQHF. Written as DNA, the CDR3 is TGTGCCAGCAGCTCCAGACAGGAGCTAAATCAGCCCCAGCATTTT.

This clone was detected once. This chain connects TRBV6-5 to TRBJ2-1, with TRBD2 matching over 7 bases. V lost 6 bases and J lost 4; bases outside the gene matches: 9. The germline gives CDR1 MNHEY, CDR2 SVGAGI. The CDR3 spans 15 residues. The DNA for the CDR3 is TGTGCCAGCAGAATCACGCCGGGGGGATACAATGAGCAGTTCTTC. It translates to CASRITPGGYNEQFF.

This sequence joins TRBV7-3 and TRBJ2-1; 8 bases map to TRBD2. The length of the CDR3 is 15 residues. The ends lost 4 bases at V and 3 bases at J; junction bases unmatched: 5. Germline assignment: CDR1 SGHTA and CDR2 FQGTGA. The CDR3 loop is CASSSRLAIYNEQFF. DNA for the CDR3: TGTGCCAGCAGCTCACGACTAGCGATCTACAATGAGCAGTTCTTC.

In its sample, this clone was seen a few times. The chain combines TRBV28 with TRBJ1-1, with D maybe TRBD1 (5 bases). The CDR3 has 15 amino acids. Between the trimmed V and J ends, which lost 5 bases and 2 bases, there was a span of 15 bases. CDR1 is MDHEN, CDR2 SYDVKM, per germline. The CDR3 is CASSIPGQGNTEAFF. CDR3 coding DNA: TGTGCCAGCAGTATTCCGGGGCAGGGTAACACTGAAGCTTTCTTT.

The chain links TRBV4-3 to TRBJ2-2; tentatively, D is TRBD1 or TRBD2 (7 bases each). Deletions cut 4 bases from V and 2 bases from J, with 23 bases between. This CDR3 region has 19 residues. Germline V gene lookup returns CDR1 LGHNA and CDR2 YSLEER. CDR3 nucleotide sequence: TGCGCCAGCAGCCGGTTCAGGGGGGGTCCCAAACACAACACCGGGGAGCTGTTTTTT. Translating it yields CASSRFRGGPKHNTGELFF.

The J gene is TRBJ2-4, the V gene TRBV27; D unresolved. Germline CDR1 MNHEY, CDR2 SMNVEV (reference sequence). The V gene lost 0 bases and the J gene lost 1 base, with 4 bases spanning the gap. The CDR3 totals 14 residues. CDR3 in amino acids: CASSLSGAKNIQYF. Written as DNA, the CDR3 is TGTGCCAGCAGTTTATCGGGGGCCAAAAACATTCAGTACTTC.

The chain is built from TRBV7-2 and TRBJ2-6, with unresolved D. V was cut by 5 bases and J by 2 bases, with 10 bases left in between. This CDR3 is 15 amino acids long. In germline, CDR1 is SGHTA, CDR2 FQGNSA. The CDR3 loop reads CASSQQPTGANVLTF. The CDR3 DNA reads TGTGCCAGCAGCCAACAGCCAACTGGGGCCAACGTCCTGACTTTC.

In DNA, the CDR3 is TGTGCCAGCAGTGTAGGGACAGGGGGTACCTACGAGCAGTACTTC. This sequence encodes CASSVGTGGTYEQYF. The chain is built from TRBV6-1 and TRBJ2-7, with 11 bases fitting TRBD1. This CDR3 has 15 residues. V shed 4 bases and J 2 bases; nucleotides not matched to a gene: 4. From germline, CDR1 is MNHNS and CDR2 SASEGT.

The chain recombines TRBV11-2 with TRBJ1-1; no reliable D call. The CDR3 covers 14 residues. V lost 5 bases and J 1 base, leaving 11 bases between the germline ends. The V gene's germline CDR1 is SGHAT and CDR2 FQNNGV. CDR3 coding DNA: TGTGCCAGCAGCCCCCGAGCGGCGAACACTGAAGCTTTCTTT. This codes for CASSPRAANTEAFF.